A selection of T cell receptor beta chains follows, all from one sample in a study of T cells in Graves' hyperthyroidism and ophthalmopathy. TCRdb ran MiXCR on the multiplex PCR reads and lists one entry per CDR3 protein. The profile covers hundreds of thousands of distinct CDR3 sequences, with approximately 17% appearing a single time and 17% taken by the ten largest. What was sequenced was blood. Every receptor here comes from a woman younger than 35 with Graves' ophthalmopathy. The CDR3 runs from the conserved cysteine through the conserved F or W. D genes are given only for firm matches. Rows give clone size only sometimes, using once, few, many, or a class for an expanded clone.

J | size | V | D | DNA | CDR3
TRBJ2-1 | few | TRBV7-9 | TRBD2 | TGTGCCAGCAGCTTTCCGGGACTACTTATCGATGAGCAGTTCTTC | CASSFPGLLIDEQFF
TRBJ1-1 | few | TRBV6-4 | TRBD1 | TGTGCCAGCAGACAGGGGGCGGGGAACACTGAAGCTTTCTTT | CASRQGAGNTEAFF
TRBJ1-6 | - | TRBV6-1 | - | TGTGCCAGCAGGGGACTCAATTCACCCCTCCACTTT | CASRGLNSPLHF
TRBJ2-7 | few | TRBV5-1 | - | TGCGCCAGTTCTCTTCAGACCGATTCCTACGAGCAGTACTTC | CASSLQTDSYEQYF
TRBJ1-1 | - | TRBV7-2 | TRBD1 | TGTGCCAGCAGCTGGGGACAGGGGTTGAACACTGAAGCTTTCTTT | CASSWGQGLNTEAFF
TRBJ2-5 | few | TRBV5-1 | TRBD1 | TGCGCCAGCAGCTTCGGGACAGGGTACGAGACCCAGTACTTC | CASSFGTGYETQYF
TRBJ2-7 | - | TRBV15 | - | TGTGCCACCAGCAGAGATCTATCCTCCTACGAGCAGTACTTC | CATSRDLSSYEQYF
TRBJ2-7 | many | TRBV20-1 | TRBD2 | TGCAGTGCTACTTCGGGACTAGCGGTCTACGAGCAGTACTTC | CSATSGLAVYEQYF
TRBJ1-2 | many | TRBV7-3 | TRBD1 | TGTGCCAGCAGCCGGGACAGGGTTTCTGGCTACACCTTC | CASSRDRVSGYTF
TRBJ1-4 | - | TRBV29-1 | - | TGCAGCGTCGGGGACACTGAGGATTGGGAAAAACTGTTTTTT | CSVGDTEDWEKLFF
TRBJ1-2 | many | TRBV11-2 | TRBD1 | TGTGCCAGCAGCAACGGACAGGGGGCTGGAGGCTACACCTTC | CASSNGQGAGGYTF
TRBJ1-2 | many | TRBV5-6 | - | TGTGCCAGCAGCTTGTTCGGCCTGGGGGATCGCAACTATGGCTACACCTTC | CASSLFGLGDRNYGYTF
TRBJ2-5 | many | TRBV4-1 | TRBD2 | TGCGCCAGCAGCCAGGGACTAGCGGGAGCAGAGACCCAGTACTTC | CASSQGLAGAETQYF
TRBJ1-1 | many | TRBV6-5 | - | TGTGCCAGCAGTTACTCGATCGACGGGCGAACTGAAGCTTTCTTT | CASSYSIDGRTEAFF
TRBJ1-2 | many | TRBV4-3 | - | TGCGCCAGCAGCCAAGATTCCAACACTGGCTACACCTTC | CASSQDSNTGYTF
TRBJ2-1 | - | TRBV19 | - | TGTGCCACCCAAGATGGAGGAACAGGGTACAATGAGCAGTTCTTC | CATQDGGTGYNEQFF